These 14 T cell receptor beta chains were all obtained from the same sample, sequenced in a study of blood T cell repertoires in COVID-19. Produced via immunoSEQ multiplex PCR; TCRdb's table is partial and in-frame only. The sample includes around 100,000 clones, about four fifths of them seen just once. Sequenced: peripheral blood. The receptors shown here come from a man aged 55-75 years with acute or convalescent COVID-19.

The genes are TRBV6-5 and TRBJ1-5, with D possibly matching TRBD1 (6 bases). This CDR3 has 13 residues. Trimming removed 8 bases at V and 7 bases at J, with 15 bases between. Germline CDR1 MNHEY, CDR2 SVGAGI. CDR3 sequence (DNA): TGTGCCAGCGGGGGGGGGCACAACCAGCCCCAGCATTTT. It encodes CASGGGHNQPQHF.

The CDR3 protein is CASSYSPGAGGYTF. In nucleotides, the CDR3 is TGTGCCAGCAGTTACTCGCCCGGTGCGGGCGGCTACACCTTC. V is TRBV6-5 and J is TRBJ1-2; D is ambiguous. The germline gives CDR1 MNHEY, CDR2 SVGAGI. Trimming pared 0 bases from V and 8 bases from J, leaving 13 bases between. CDR3 length: 14 amino acids.

CDR3 region: CSVSGGEGNYGYTF. The CDR3 region has the DNA TGCAGCGTTAGCGGAGGGGAAGGTAACTATGGCTACACCTTC. The genes are TRBV29-1 and TRBJ1-2; weak D call: TRBD1 (5 bases). With 5 bases removed from V and 1 base from J, the gap between germline ends came to 14 bases. The CDR3 runs 14 residues. Germline values: CDR1 SQVTM, CDR2 ANQGSEA.

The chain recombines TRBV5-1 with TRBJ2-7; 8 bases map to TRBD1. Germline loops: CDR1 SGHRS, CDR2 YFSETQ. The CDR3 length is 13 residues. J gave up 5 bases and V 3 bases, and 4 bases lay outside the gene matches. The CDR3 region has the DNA TGCGCCAGCAGCTCACAGACAGGGGACGAGCAGTACTTC. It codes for CASSSQTGDEQYF. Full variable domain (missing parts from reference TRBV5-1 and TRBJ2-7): KAGVTQTPRYLIKTRGQQVTLSCSPISGHRSVSWYQQTPGQGLQFLFEYFSETQRNKGNFPGRFSGRQFSNSRSEMNVSTLELGDSALYLCASSSQTGDEQYFGPGTRLTVT.

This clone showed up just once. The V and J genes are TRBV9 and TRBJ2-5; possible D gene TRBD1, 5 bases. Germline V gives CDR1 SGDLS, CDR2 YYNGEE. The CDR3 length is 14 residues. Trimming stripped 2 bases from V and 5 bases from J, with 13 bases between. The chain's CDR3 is CASSVSAGAETQYF. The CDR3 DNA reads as TGTGCCAGCAGCGTCTCCGCTGGGGCGGAGACCCAGTACTTC.

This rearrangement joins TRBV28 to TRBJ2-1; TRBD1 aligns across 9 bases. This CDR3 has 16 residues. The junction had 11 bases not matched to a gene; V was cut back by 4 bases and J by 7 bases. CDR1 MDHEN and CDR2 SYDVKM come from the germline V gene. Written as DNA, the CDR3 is TGTGCCAGCAGTTCACCCGGGACAGGGAGGGGAAATGAGCAGTTCTTC. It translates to CASSSPGTGRGNEQFF. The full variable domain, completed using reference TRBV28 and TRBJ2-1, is DVKVTQSSRYLVKRTGEKVFLECVQDMDHENMFWYRQDPGLGLRLIYFSYDVKMKEKGDIPEGYSVSREKKERFSLILESASTNQTSMYLCASSSPGTGRGNEQFFGPGTRLTVL.

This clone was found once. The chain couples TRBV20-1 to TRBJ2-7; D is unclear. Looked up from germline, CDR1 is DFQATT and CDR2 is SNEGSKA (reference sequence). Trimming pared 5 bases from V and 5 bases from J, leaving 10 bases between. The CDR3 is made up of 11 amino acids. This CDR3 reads CSAANNDEQYV. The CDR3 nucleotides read TGCAGTGCTGCAAACAATGACGAGCAGTACGTC.

The CDR3 region is CASSPTELYGYTF. The CDR3 DNA follows: TGTGCCAGTAGCCCAACAGAGTTATATGGCTACACCTTC. This sequence joins TRBV19 and TRBJ1-2; D unclear. V shed 6 bases and J shed 5 bases, with 13 bases lying between them. CDR1 is LNHDA, CDR2 SQIVND, per germline (reference sequence). CDR3 length: 13 residues.

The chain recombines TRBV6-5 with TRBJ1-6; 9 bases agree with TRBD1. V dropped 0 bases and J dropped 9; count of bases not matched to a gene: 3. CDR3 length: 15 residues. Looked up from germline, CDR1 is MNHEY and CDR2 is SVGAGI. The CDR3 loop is CASSYSGQGTSPLHF. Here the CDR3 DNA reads TGTGCCAGCAGTTACTCGGGACAGGGCACTTCACCCCTCCACTTT.

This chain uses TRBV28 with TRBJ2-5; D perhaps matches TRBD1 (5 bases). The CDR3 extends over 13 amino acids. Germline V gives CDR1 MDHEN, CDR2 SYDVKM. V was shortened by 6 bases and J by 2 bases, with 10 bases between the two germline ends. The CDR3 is CASSRTRQETQYF. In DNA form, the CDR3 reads TGTGCCAGCAGCAGGACAAGGCAAGAGACCCAGTACTTC.

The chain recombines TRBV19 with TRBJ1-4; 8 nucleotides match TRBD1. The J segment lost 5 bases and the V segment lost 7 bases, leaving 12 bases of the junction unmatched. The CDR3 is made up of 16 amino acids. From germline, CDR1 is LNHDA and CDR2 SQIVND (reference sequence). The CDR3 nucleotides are TGTGCCAGTAACTCAAAAGACAGGGGCAAAAATGAAAAACTGTTTTTT. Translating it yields CASNSKDRGKNEKLFF.

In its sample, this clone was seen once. The CDR3 protein is CASSVTSGSNEQFF. For the CDR3, the DNA is TGCGCCAGCAGTGTGACTAGCGGGAGTAATGAGCAGTTCTTC. This chain links TRBV5-1 with TRBJ2-1; the match to TRBD2 covers 12 bases. The V gene end was trimmed by 5 bases and the J gene end by 7 bases; junction bases not matched to a gene: 4. The CDR3 has 14 amino acids. Germline assignment: CDR1 SGHRS and CDR2 YFSETQ.

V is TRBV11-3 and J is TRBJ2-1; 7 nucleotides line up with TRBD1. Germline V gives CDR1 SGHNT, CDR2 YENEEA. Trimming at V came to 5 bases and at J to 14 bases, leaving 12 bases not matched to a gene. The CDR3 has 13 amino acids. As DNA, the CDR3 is TGTGCCAGCAGCCAAAATCAAGGGACAGCTGAGTTCTTC. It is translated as CASSQNQGTAEFF.

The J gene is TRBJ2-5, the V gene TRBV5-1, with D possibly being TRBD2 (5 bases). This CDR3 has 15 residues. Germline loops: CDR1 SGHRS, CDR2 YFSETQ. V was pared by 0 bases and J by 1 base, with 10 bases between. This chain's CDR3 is CASSLAGGLQETQYF. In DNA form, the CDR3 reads TGCGCCAGCAGCTTGGCAGGAGGACTCCAAGAGACCCAGTACTTC.